This T cell receptor (beta chain) was documented in a study of regulatory T cells in long-lasting Graves disease. The study's findings and limits: It was possible that the small sample size reduced accuracy. TRBV28, TRBJ1-2 and TRBJ2-5 emerged as the favored segments in persistent disease.

Combining iRepertoire HTBI primers with Arm-PCR of CDR3 regions, the authors built TCR beta libraries. Per the original data handling: Across the samples, identification revealed about 62 TRBV and about 15 TRBJ segments. MiXCR, run by TCRdb on the multiplex PCR reads, gives a single entry per CDR3 protein. The authors' filters were not applied to this entry. The sample lists hundreds of thousands of distinct CDR3 sequences, about 20% seen once, with around 12% in the top ten. With respect to this clonotype: Antigen: not known.

Unmatched junction bases numbered 3, after V lost 2 bases and J lost 3 bases. In germline, CDR1 is MNHEY, CDR2 SVGAGI. CDR3 length: 14 amino acids. Time point indicated: persistent/refractory GD, antithyroid drugs over 5 years with positive TRAb. PBMCs were the source of the RNA used for TCR sequencing. The sequence was collected from a female donor with Graves disease. Sequencing was performed on peripheral blood mononuclear cells (PBMCs), taken when the disease was refractory, from a patient treated with antithyroid drugs. The rearrangement links TRBV6-5 to TRBJ1-1; 7 bases line up with TRBD1. The CDR3 sequence is CASSYGRGDTEAFF. The DNA of the CDR3 is TGTGCCAGCAGTTACGGCAGGGGGGACACTGAAGCTTTCTTT.